This TCR beta chain is from a study of blood T cells in healthy people across ages. Each individual donor underwent a draw of ten milliliters of peripheral blood. About this clonotype itself: What it binds is not known.

Next came a second PCR, run for about 6 to 12 cycles, which used a sample-barcoded 5' primer along with a J-beta primer mix. From the 5' RACE reads, TCRdb called clonotypes with MiXCR, one entry per CDR3 protein. The data contain about 1.8 million distinct CDR3 sequences, roughly 49% of them singletons. Study-wide results and caveats: As naive T cell percentage varied, TCR beta diversity correlated strongly with it.

The CDR3 has 17 residues. Germline values: CDR1 SGHRS, CDR2 YFSETQ. The ends lost 4 bases at V and 1 base at J; junction bases unmatched: 7. The sequencing sample was made of blood. The TCR sequence derives from a woman aged 40 to 50 in good health. The V call is TRBV5-1, the J call TRBJ2-1, with 11 bases that match TRBD2. The CDR3 sequence is CASSGLSGGASYNEQFF. Written as DNA, the CDR3 is TGCGCCAGCAGCGGACTTAGCGGGGGGGCTTCCTACAATGAGCAGTTCTTC.